Here is one T cell receptor (beta chain) with its context. Its matching antigen is unknown. The TCRbeta library was prepared with unique molecular identifiers. Each CDR3 protein is one row after TCRdb ran MiXCR on the PCR reads. The table has some 830,000 distinct CDR3 sequences, roughly 15% seen once. The data were obtained in a study of T-cell reconstitution after alpha-beta-depleted transplantation in children. Study-level findings and limits: The origin of high day-60 TCRbeta diversity in some patients lay in surviving recipient T cells and thymic progenitors. It was newly produced T cells that mostly accounted for T-cell counts and diversity one year after transplant.

The source of this sequence is a male patient under 18 who had a stem cell transplant for acute lymphoblastic leukemia, so the T cells may come from the graft donor. The input for sequencing was PBMCs, mostly from graft donor cells, taken 360 days after TCRalphabeta/CD19-depleted stem cell transplant.

The CDR3 region has the DNA TGTGCCAGCAGGTCGGGACAGTACTACAATGAGCAGTTCTTC. Encoded protein: CASRSGQYYNEQFF. V and J are TRBV12-3 or TRBV12-4 and TRBJ2-1; 7 bases agree with TRBD1. This CDR3 region has 14 residues. V lost 6 bases to trimming and J lost 3 bases; unmatched junction nucleotides: 5.